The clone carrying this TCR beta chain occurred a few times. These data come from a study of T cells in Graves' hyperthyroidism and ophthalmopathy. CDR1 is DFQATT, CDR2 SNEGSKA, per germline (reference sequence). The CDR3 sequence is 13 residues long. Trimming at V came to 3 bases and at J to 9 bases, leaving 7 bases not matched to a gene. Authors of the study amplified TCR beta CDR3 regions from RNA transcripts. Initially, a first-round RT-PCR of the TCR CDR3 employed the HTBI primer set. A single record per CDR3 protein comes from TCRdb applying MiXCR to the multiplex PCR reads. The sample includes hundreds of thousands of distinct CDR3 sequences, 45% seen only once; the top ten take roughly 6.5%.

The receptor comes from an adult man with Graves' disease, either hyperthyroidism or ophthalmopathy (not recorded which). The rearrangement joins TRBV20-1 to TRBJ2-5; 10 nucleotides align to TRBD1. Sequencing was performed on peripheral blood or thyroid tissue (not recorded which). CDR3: CSARPGQGRSQYF. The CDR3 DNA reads TGCAGTGCTAGGCCGGGACAGGGGAGATCCCAGTACTTC.